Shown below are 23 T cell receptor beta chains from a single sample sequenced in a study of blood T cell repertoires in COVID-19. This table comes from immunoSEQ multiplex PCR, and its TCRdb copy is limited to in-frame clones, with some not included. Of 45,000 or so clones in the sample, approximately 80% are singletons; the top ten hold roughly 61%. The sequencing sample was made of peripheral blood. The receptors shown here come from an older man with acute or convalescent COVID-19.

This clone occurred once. CDR3 DNA: TGTGCCAGCAGACTAGCGGGAGTCTCCTACGAGCAGTACTTC. Its protein product is CASRLAGVSYEQYF. The chain is built from TRBV2 and TRBJ2-7; 11 bases map to TRBD2. V dropped 6 bases and J dropped 0; count of bases not matched to a gene: 1. This CDR3 spans 14 amino acids. Germline V gene data show CDR1 as SNHLY and CDR2 as FYNNEI.

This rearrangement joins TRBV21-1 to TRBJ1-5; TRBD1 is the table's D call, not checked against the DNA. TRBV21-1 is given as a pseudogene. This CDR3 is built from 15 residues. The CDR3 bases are TGTGCCAGCAGCCCGCAGGGCAAGGACAATCAGCCCCAGCATTTT. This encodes CASSPQGKDNQPQHF.

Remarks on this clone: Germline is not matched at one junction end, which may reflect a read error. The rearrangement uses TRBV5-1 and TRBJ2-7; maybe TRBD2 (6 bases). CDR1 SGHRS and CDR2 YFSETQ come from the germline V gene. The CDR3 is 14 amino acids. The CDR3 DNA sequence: TGCGCCAGCAGCTTAGGATGGGACTCCTTCGAGCAGTACTTC. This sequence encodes CASSLGWDSFEQYF.

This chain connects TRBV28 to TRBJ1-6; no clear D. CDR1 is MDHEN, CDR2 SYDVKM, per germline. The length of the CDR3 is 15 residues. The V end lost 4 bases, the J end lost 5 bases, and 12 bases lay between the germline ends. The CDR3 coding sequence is TGTGCCAGCAGTTACAGTCTTCACAATAATTCACCCCTCCACTTT. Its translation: CASSYSLHNNSPLHF.

The CDR3 nucleotides are TGTGCTAGTCGAAATGGGGGCGCGGACACTGAAGCTTTCTTT. This gives the protein CASRNGGADTEAFF. The chain couples TRBV12-5 to TRBJ1-1; D might be TRBD1 (6 bases). Trimming took 8 bases from V and 3 from J, leaving 16 bases between them. This CDR3 has 14 residues. Germline CDR1 and CDR2: LGHNT and FRNRAP.

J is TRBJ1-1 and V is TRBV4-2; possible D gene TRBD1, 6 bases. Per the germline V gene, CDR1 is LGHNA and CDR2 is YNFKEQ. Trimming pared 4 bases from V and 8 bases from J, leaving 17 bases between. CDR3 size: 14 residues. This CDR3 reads CASSLNLQRGEAFF. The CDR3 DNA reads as TGTGCCAGCAGCCTGAATTTACAGAGGGGGGAAGCTTTCTTT.

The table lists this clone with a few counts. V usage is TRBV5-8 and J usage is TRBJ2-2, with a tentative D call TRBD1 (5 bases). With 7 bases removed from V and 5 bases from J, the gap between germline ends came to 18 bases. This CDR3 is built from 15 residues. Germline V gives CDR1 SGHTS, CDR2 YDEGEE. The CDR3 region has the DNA TGTGCCAGCGTTTGGGGCAGGGCAGGAACCGGGGAGCTGTTTTTT. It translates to CASVWGRAGTGELFF.

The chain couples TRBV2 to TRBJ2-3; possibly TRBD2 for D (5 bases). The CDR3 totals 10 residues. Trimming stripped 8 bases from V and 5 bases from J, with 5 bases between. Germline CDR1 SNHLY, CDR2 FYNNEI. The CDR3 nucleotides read TGTGCCAGCGGGAGAGATACGCAGTATTTT. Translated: CASGRDTQYF.

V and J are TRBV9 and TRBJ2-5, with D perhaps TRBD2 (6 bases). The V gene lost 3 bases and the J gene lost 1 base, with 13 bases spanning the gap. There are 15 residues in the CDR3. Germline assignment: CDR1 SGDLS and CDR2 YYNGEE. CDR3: CASSGDWNSQETQYF. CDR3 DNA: TGTGCCAGCAGCGGGGACTGGAACAGCCAAGAGACCCAGTACTTC.

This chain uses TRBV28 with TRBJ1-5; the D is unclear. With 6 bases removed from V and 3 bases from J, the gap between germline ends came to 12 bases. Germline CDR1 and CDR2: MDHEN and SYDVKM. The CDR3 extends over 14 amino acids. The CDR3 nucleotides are TGTGCCAGCAGCTCTCCGGGTAACAATCAGCCCCAGCATTTT. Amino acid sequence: CASSSPGNNQPQHF.

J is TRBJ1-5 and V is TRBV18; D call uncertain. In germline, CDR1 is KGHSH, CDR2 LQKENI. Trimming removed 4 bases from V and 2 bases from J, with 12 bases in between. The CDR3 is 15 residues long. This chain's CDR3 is CASSRSPEGNQPQHF. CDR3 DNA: TGTGCCAGCTCACGTTCGCCCGAGGGCAATCAGCCCCAGCATTTT.

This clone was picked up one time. Here the CDR3 DNA reads TGTGCCAGCAGCTTATCTTCGGGTCGGGATGAGCAGTTCTTC. It specifies CASSLSSGRDEQFF. The chain is built from TRBV7-8 and TRBJ2-1; D gene uncertain. Trimming removed 2 bases from V and 8 bases from J, with 13 bases in between. Germline V CDR1 and CDR2: SGHVS, FQNEAQ. The CDR3 is 14 amino acids.

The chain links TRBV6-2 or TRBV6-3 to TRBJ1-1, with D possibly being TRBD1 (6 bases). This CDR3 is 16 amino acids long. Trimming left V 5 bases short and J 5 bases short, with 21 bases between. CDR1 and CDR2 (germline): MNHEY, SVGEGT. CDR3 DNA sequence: TGTGCCAGCAGTACCGTCGGCAGGGGCCGGCGAACTGAAGCTTTCTTT. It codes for CASSTVGRGRRTEAFF.

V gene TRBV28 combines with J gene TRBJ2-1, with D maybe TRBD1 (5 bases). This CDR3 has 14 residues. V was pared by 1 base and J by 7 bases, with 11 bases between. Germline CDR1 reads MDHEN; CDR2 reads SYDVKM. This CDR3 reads CASSLSGFRNEQFF. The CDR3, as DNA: TGTGCCAGCAGTTTATCAGGGTTCAGGAATGAGCAGTTCTTC.

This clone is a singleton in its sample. The DNA of the CDR3 is TGTGCCAGCAGCCCGGGACTAGCGGGAGTAAGAGAGACCCAGTACTTC. Residues: CASSPGLAGVRETQYF. V and J are TRBV7-3 and TRBJ2-5; TRBD2 matches at 14 bases. CDR1 and CDR2 from the germline V gene are SGHTA and FQGTGA. V trimming: 5 bases; J trimming: 4 bases; junction bases outside the gene matches: 6. There are 16 residues in the CDR3.

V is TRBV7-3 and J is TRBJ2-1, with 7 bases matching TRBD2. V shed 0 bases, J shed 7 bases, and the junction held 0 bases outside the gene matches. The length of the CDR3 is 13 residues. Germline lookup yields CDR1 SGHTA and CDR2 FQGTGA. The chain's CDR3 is CASSLTRGNEQFF. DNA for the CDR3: TGTGCCAGCAGCTTAACGCGGGGGAATGAGCAGTTCTTC. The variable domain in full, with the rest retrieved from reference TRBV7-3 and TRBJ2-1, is GAGVSQTPSNKVTEKGKYVELRCDPISGHTALYWYRQSLGQGPEFLIYFQGTGAADDSGLPNDRFFAVRPEGSVSTLKIQRTERGDSAVYLCASSLTRGNEQFFGPGTRLTVL.

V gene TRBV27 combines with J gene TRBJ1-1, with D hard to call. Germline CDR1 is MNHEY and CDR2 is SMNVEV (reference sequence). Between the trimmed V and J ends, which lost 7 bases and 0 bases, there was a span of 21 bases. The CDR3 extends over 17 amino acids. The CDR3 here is CASTLKEGSGLNTEAFF. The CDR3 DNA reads TGTGCCAGCACCCTAAAAGAGGGCAGCGGCCTGAACACTGAAGCTTTCTTT.

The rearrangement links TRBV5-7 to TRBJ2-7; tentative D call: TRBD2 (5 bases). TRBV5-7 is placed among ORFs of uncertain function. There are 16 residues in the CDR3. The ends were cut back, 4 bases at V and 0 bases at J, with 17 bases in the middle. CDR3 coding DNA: TGTGCCAGCAGCCTTCCAAGCGGTACCACCTCCTACGAGCAGTACTTC. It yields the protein CASSLPSGTTSYEQYF.

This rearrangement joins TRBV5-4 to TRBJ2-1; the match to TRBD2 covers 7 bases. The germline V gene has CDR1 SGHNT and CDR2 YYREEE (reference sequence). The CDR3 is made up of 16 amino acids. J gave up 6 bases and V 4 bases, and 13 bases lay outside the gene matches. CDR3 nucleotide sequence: TGTGCCAGCAGCCCAGCTAGCGGCTGGTCCACCAATGAGCAGTTCTTC. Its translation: CASSPASGWSTNEQFF.

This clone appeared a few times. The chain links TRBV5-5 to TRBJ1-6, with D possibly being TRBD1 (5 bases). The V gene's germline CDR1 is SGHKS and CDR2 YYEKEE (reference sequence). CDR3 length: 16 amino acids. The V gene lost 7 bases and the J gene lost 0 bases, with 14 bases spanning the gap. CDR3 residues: CASGRQPSSYNSPLHF. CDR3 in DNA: TGTGCCAGCGGTCGACAGCCGAGCTCCTATAATTCACCCCTCCACTTT.

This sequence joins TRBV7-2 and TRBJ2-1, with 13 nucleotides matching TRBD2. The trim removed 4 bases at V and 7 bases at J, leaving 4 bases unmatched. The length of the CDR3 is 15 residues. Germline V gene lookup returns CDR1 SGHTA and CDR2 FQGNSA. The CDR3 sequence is CASSSPTSGRNEQFF. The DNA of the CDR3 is TGTGCCAGCAGCTCGCCGACTAGCGGGAGGAATGAGCAGTTCTTC.

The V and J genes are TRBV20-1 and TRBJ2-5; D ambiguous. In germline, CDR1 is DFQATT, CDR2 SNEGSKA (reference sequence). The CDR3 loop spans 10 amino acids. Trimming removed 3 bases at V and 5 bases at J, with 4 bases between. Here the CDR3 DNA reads TGCAGTGCTAGTCAGGAGACCCAGTACTTC. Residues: CSASQETQYF.

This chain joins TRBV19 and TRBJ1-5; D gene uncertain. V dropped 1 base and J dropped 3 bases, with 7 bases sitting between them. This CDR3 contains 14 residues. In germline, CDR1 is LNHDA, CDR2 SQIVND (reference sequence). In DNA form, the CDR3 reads TGTGCCAGTAGTATAGGGCAGAACAATCAGCCCCAGCATTTT. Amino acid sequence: CASSIGQNNQPQHF.